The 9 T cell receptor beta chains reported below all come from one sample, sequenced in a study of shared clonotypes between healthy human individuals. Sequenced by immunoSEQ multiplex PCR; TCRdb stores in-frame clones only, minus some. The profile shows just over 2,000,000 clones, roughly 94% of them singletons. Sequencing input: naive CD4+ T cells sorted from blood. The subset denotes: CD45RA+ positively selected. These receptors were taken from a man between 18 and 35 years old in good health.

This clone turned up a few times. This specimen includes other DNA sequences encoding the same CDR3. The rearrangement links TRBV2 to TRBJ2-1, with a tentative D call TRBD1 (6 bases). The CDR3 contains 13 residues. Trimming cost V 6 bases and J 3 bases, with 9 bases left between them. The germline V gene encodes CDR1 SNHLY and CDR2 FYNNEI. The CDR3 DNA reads TGTGCCAGCAGCCTACAGGGCTACAATGAGCAGTTCTTC. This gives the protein CASSLQGYNEQFF.

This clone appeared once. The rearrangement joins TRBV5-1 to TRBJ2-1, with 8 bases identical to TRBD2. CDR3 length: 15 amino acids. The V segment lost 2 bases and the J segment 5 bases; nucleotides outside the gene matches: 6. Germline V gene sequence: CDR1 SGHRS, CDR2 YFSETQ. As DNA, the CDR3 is TGCGCCAGCAGCTTCGGTAGTAGCGGGGACAATGAGCAGTTCTTC. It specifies CASSFGSSGDNEQFF.

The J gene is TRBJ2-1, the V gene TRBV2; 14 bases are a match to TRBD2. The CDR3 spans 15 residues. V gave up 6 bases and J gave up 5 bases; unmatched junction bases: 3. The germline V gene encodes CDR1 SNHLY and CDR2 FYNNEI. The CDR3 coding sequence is TGTGCCAGCAGCCCGACTAGCGGGGGGGACAATGAGCAGTTCTTC. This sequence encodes CASSPTSGGDNEQFF.

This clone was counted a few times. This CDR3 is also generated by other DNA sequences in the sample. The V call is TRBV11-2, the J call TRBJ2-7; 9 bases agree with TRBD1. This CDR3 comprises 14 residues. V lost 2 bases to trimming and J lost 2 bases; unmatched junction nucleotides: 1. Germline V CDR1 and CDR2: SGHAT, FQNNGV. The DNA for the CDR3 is TGTGCCAGCAGCTTAAGACAGGGGGCCTACGAGCAGTACTTC. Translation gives CASSLRQGAYEQYF. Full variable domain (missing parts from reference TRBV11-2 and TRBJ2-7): EAGVAQSPRYKIIEKRQSVAFWCNPISGHATLYWYQQILGQGPKLLIQFQNNGVVDDSQLPKDRFSAERLKGVDSTLKIQPAKLEDSAVYLCASSLRQGAYEQYFGPGTRLTVT.

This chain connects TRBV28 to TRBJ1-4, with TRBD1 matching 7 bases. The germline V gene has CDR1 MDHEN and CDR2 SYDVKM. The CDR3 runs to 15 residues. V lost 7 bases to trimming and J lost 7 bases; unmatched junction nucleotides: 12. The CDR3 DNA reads TGTGCCAGCAAGTCAGGACAGGCCGAATTTGAAAAACTGTTTTTT. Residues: CASKSGQAEFEKLFF.

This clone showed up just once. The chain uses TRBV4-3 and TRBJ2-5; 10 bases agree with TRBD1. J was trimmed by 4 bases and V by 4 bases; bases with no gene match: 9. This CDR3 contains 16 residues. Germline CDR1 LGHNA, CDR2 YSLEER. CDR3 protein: CASSRSTGGLGETQYF. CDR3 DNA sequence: TGCGCCAGCAGCCGTTCGACAGGGGGCTTAGGAGAGACCCAGTACTTC.

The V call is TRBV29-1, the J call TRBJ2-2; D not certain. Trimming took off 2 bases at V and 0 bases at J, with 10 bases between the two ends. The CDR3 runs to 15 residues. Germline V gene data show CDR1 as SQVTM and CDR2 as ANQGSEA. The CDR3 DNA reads TGCAGCGTTGAACCTGACGGAACGAACACCGGGGAGCTGTTTTTT. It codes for CSVEPDGTNTGELFF.

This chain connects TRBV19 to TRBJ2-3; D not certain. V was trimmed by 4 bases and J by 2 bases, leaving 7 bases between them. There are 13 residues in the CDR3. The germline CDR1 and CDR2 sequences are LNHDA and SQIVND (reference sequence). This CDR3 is CASSNFYTDTQYF. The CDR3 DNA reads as TGTGCCAGTAGTAATTTTTACACAGATACGCAGTATTTT.

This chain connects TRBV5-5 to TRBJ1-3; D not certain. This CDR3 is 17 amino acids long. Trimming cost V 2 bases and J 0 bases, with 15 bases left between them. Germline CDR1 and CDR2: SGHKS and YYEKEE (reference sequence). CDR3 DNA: TGTGCCAGCAGCTTCTGGGGTAGCGACCACTCTGGAAACACCATATATTTT. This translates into CASSFWGSDHSGNTIYF.